Each of the 13 T cell receptor beta chains below was sequenced from the same sample in a study of blood T cell repertoires in COVID-19. Produced via immunoSEQ multiplex PCR; TCRdb's table is partial and in-frame only. The sample holds 120,000 to 150,000 clones, approximately 91% seen once. The sequenced material came from peripheral blood. Every receptor here comes from a middle-aged man with active or convalescent COVID-19.

This sequence joins TRBV11-2 and TRBJ2-7; a possible D gene is TRBD2 (5 bases). The CDR3 has 15 residues. V gave up 6 bases and J gave up 6 bases, with 21 bases separating them. CDR1 is SGHAT, CDR2 FQNNGV, per germline. The DNA of the CDR3 is TGTGCCAGCAGGGCAGCCCGCGGGCCGGGCCCCGAGCAGTACTTC. Its translation is CASRAARGPGPEQYF.

The V and J genes are TRBV28 and TRBJ1-1; no clear D. Trimming took off 3 bases at V and 3 bases at J, with 11 bases between the two ends. CDR1 and CDR2 (germline): MDHEN, SYDVKM. CDR3 length: 14 residues. CDR3 in amino acids: CASSFTRRDTEAFF. The CDR3 nucleotides read TGTGCCAGCAGTTTCACCCGACGGGACACTGAAGCTTTCTTT.

This clone was observed once. The chain's CDR3 is CASRWGGGEAFF. In DNA form, the CDR3 reads TGTGCCAGCAGGTGGGGCGGGGGTGAAGCTTTCTTT. The gene calls are TRBV6-5 and TRBJ1-1, with D perhaps TRBD1 (5 bases). Germline V lookup: CDR1 MNHEY, CDR2 SVGAGI. V was clipped by 6 bases and J by 7 bases, with 12 bases between them. The CDR3 covers 12 residues.

This sequence joins TRBV7-9 and TRBJ1-6; perhaps TRBD1 as D (6 bases). The V and J ends lost 8 bases and 7 bases respectively, with 15 bases between them. The germline V gene encodes CDR1 SEHNR and CDR2 FQNEAQ (reference sequence). There are 14 residues in the CDR3. The CDR3 region has the DNA TGTGCCAGCGGATCCGGGACAAAGAATTCACCCCTCCACTTT. This codes for CASGSGTKNSPLHF.

This sequence joins TRBV5-1 and TRBJ2-4; possibly TRBD1 for D (5 bases). The CDR3 is 15 residues long. The V and J ends lost 4 bases and 0 bases respectively, with 11 bases between them. CDR1 SGHRS and CDR2 YFSETQ come from the germline V gene. Here the CDR3 reads CASSPQRGAKNIQYF. CDR3 nucleotide sequence: TGCGCCAGCAGCCCTCAAAGGGGAGCCAAAAACATTCAGTACTTC.

CDR3 in amino acids: CASRTTVSGANVLTF. CDR3 bases: TGTGCCAGCAGAACGACAGTCTCTGGGGCCAACGTCCTGACTTTC. The gene calls are TRBV6-5 and TRBJ2-6, with D perhaps TRBD1 (5 bases). Germline V gives CDR1 MNHEY, CDR2 SVGAGI. The V end was cut by 6 bases, the J end by 0 bases, with 9 bases between. The CDR3 has 15 amino acids.

V and J are TRBV19 and TRBJ2-7; perhaps TRBD1 as D (6 bases). The V end lost 4 bases, the J end lost 6 bases, and 13 bases lay between the germline ends. The CDR3 runs 13 residues. CDR1 is LNHDA and CDR2 is SQIVND in the germline V gene (reference sequence). The CDR3 region is CASSTAGVSEQYF. The CDR3 DNA reads TGTGCCAGTAGTACCGCAGGGGTTTCCGAGCAGTACTTC.

This CDR3 reads CSVGGQGFSMNTEAFF. The CDR3 bases are TGCAGCGTTGGGGGACAGGGGTTCTCCATGAACACTGAAGCTTTCTTT. The J gene is TRBJ1-1, the V gene TRBV29-1; 10 nucleotides line up with TRBD1. Germline loops: CDR1 SQVTM, CDR2 ANQGSEA. The length of the CDR3 is 16 residues. V shed 4 bases and J 0 bases; nucleotides not matched to a gene: 8. The variable domain in full, completed from reference TRBV29-1 and TRBJ1-1, reads SAVISQKPSRDICQRGTSLTIQCQVDSQVTMMFWYRQQPGQSLTLIATANQGSEATYESGFVIDKFPISRPNLTFSTLTVSNMSPEDSSIYLCSVGGQGFSMNTEAFFGQGTRLTVV.

V usage is TRBV5-1 and J usage is TRBJ1-6; maybe TRBD1 (5 bases). Trimming stripped 4 bases from V and 6 bases from J, with 14 bases between. This CDR3 comprises 15 residues. Germline CDR1 reads SGHRS; CDR2 reads YFSETQ. CDR3: CASSPEGTGNSPLHF. CDR3 coding DNA: TGCGCCAGCAGCCCGGAGGGGACGGGTAATTCACCCCTCCACTTT.

The chain links TRBV28 to TRBJ1-5; 9 bases fit TRBD1. The CDR3 runs to 16 residues. The J segment lost 3 bases and the V segment lost 6 bases, leaving 9 bases of the junction unmatched. Germline V gives CDR1 MDHEN, CDR2 SYDVKM. This CDR3 is CASRTMGQGDNQPQHF. CDR3 nucleotide sequence: TGTGCCAGCAGAACTATGGGACAGGGCGACAATCAGCCCCAGCATTTT.

This chain links TRBV19 with TRBJ2-7; the match to TRBD1 covers 12 bases. V was clipped by 5 bases and J by 2 bases; unmatched bases: 4. Looked up from germline, CDR1 is LNHDA and CDR2 is SQIVND (reference sequence). The CDR3 extends over 15 amino acids. The CDR3 coding sequence is TGTGCCAGTAGTCCGGGACAGGGGGCCGCCTACGAGCAGTACTTC. This gives the protein CASSPGQGAAYEQYF. The complete variable domain, with remaining parts taken from reference TRBV19 and TRBJ2-7, reads DGGITQSPKYLFRKEGQNVTLSCEQNLNHDAMYWYRQDPGQGLRLIYYSQIVNDFQKGDIAEGYSVSREKKESFPLTVTSAQKNPTAFYLCASSPGQGAAYEQYFGPGTRLTVT.

The chain links TRBV2 to TRBJ2-2; D is perhaps TRBD2 (6 bases). Trimming pared 6 bases from V and 8 bases from J, leaving 19 bases between. Germline V gene lookup returns CDR1 SNHLY and CDR2 FYNNEI. The CDR3 covers 15 residues. The CDR3 DNA reads as TGTGCCAGCAGGGAAATCGGGAGTCGGTTGGGGGAGCTGTTTTTT. It translates to CASREIGSRLGELFF.

The chain uses TRBV5-1 and TRBJ1-1; D is unresolved. Trimming left V 6 bases short and J 1 base short, with 10 bases between. Germline CDR1 and CDR2: SGHRS and YFSETQ. This CDR3 spans 13 amino acids. The CDR3 here is CASNIEGNTEAFF. CDR3 bases: TGCGCCAGCAATATAGAGGGGAACACTGAAGCTTTCTTT.